One sample yielded the 27 T cell receptor beta chains listed below, sequenced in a study of T cell changes during pregnancy in multiple sclerosis. Sequenced by immunoSEQ multiplex PCR; TCRdb stores in-frame clones only, minus some. Found here are approximately 72,000 clones, about 90% of them singletons; the top ten hold 1.6%. Sequencing used peripheral blood, obtained in the first trimester of pregnancy. Every receptor here comes from a female donor in good health, enrolled as a control in a pregnancy study.

The V and J genes are TRBV6-5 and TRBJ1-1; D not resolved. The CDR3 runs 15 residues. The V end lost 5 bases, the J end lost 2 bases, and 15 bases lay between the germline ends. From germline, CDR1 is MNHEY and CDR2 SVGAGI. The CDR3, as DNA: TGTGCCAGCAGTCCATATATTACAGCAAACACTGAAGCTTTCTTT. Residues: CASSPYITANTEAFF.

J is TRBJ1-2 and V is TRBV28, with D possibly matching TRBD1 (5 bases). This CDR3 is 13 amino acids long. Trimming removed 5 bases at V and 1 base at J, with 8 bases between. Germline values: CDR1 MDHEN, CDR2 SYDVKM. The CDR3 DNA is TGTGCCAGCAGTCCGGGACTTAACTATGGCTACACCTTC. Translation: CASSPGLNYGYTF.

V gene TRBV5-5 combines with J gene TRBJ1-2, with 7 bases fitting TRBD1. CDR1 and CDR2 from the germline V gene are SGHKS and YYEKEE (reference sequence). This CDR3 spans 14 amino acids. The V gene end was trimmed by 2 bases and the J gene end by 8 bases; junction bases not matched to a gene: 9. CDR3 protein: CASSFVDRPTGYTF. The DNA of the CDR3 is TGTGCCAGCAGCTTCGTGGACAGGCCAACGGGCTACACCTTC.

CDR3 coding DNA: TGTGCCAGCTCACCACCGTCGGGAGTAGATACGCAGTATTTT. It encodes CASSPPSGVDTQYF. The chain recombines TRBV18 with TRBJ2-3, with D possibly matching TRBD2 (6 bases). V lost 0 bases and J lost 5, with 9 bases in between. The CDR3 is made up of 14 amino acids. Germline CDR1 KGHSH, CDR2 LQKENI.

The rearrangement uses TRBV2 and TRBJ2-1; 8 bases fit TRBD1. Per the germline V gene, CDR1 is SNHLY and CDR2 is FYNNEI. This CDR3 comprises 15 residues. V trimming: 5 bases; J trimming: 5 bases; junction bases outside the gene matches: 8. This chain's CDR3 is CASSTGTGPNNEQFF. The CDR3 coding sequence is TGTGCCAGCAGTACCGGGACAGGCCCGAACAATGAGCAGTTCTTC. Variable domain in full (rest from reference TRBV2 and TRBJ2-1): EPEVTQTPSHQVTQMGQEVILRCVPISNHLYFYWYRQILGQKVEFLVSFYNNEISEKSEIFDDQFSVERPDGSNFTLKIRSTKLEDSAMYFCASSTGTGPNNEQFFGPGTRLTVL.

The J gene is TRBJ2-3, the V gene TRBV28, with 10 bases aligning to TRBD1. With 5 bases clipped from V and 1 base from J, the junction kept 6 bases outside the gene matches. In germline, CDR1 is MDHEN, CDR2 SYDVKM. The CDR3 contains 16 residues. The chain's CDR3 is CASSPTGTGGTDTQYF. The CDR3 DNA follows: TGTGCCAGCAGTCCAACCGGGACAGGGGGCACAGATACGCAGTATTTT.

The gene calls are TRBV5-6 and TRBJ1-3, with D possibly being TRBD1 (5 bases). The V end was cut by 1 base, the J end by 8 bases, with 16 bases between. CDR3 length: 15 residues. Germline V gene data show CDR1 as SGHDT and CDR2 as YYEEEE. The CDR3 loop reads CASSLRAGPLHTIYF. The CDR3, as DNA: TGTGCCAGCAGCTTGCGGGCAGGGCCTTTGCACACCATATATTTT.

The chain uses TRBV6-1 and TRBJ2-1; 7 nucleotides line up with TRBD2. V shed 3 bases and J 4 bases; nucleotides not matched to a gene: 3. Germline CDR1 reads MNHNS; CDR2 reads SASEGT. The CDR3 extends over 14 amino acids. CDR3 DNA sequence: TGTGCCAGCAGTGAGCTAGCGGTTTACAATGAGCAGTTCTTC. It yields the protein CASSELAVYNEQFF.

V and J are TRBV27 and TRBJ2-5; unclear D gene. There are 14 residues in the CDR3. Germline V CDR1 and CDR2: MNHEY, SMNVEV (reference sequence). The V end was cut by 4 bases, the J end by 4 bases, with 13 bases between. The CDR3 reads CASSSRFSRETQYF. The CDR3 DNA reads TGTGCCAGCAGTTCCCGCTTCTCCAGAGAGACCCAGTACTTC.

The chain couples TRBV4-2 to TRBJ2-7; D may be TRBD1 (5 bases). The ends were cut back, 0 bases at V and 4 bases at J, with 10 bases in the middle. The CDR3 covers 14 residues. Germline lookup yields CDR1 LGHNA and CDR2 YNFKEQ. CDR3 sequence: CASSQDRGMYEQYF. DNA of the CDR3: TGTGCCAGCAGCCAAGATAGGGGCATGTACGAGCAGTACTTC.

CDR3 sequence (DNA): TGTGCCAGCAGTTTTCAGGTGGGAGGAGGGTACGAGCAGTACTTC. Encoded protein: CASSFQVGGGYEQYF. This sequence joins TRBV27 and TRBJ2-7; TRBD2 is a possible D gene (6 bases). Germline loops: CDR1 MNHEY, CDR2 SMNVEV (reference sequence). The CDR3 runs to 15 residues. Trimming took 3 bases from V and 4 from J, leaving 16 bases between them.

This rearrangement joins TRBV5-1 to TRBJ2-4; D might be TRBD2 (5 bases). This CDR3 is built from 14 residues. Germline V gene lookup returns CDR1 SGHRS and CDR2 YFSETQ. V gave up 0 bases and J gave up 4 bases, with 8 bases separating them. CDR3 DNA sequence: TGCGCCAGCAGCTTGGCGGCGGGTAAAAACATTCAGTACTTC. It specifies CASSLAAGKNIQYF.

In its sample, this clone was seen a few times. J is TRBJ2-2 and V is TRBV10-3; a weak D match, TRBD2 (6 bases). The CDR3 loop spans 15 amino acids. Between the trimmed V and J ends, which lost 0 bases and 4 bases, there was a span of 9 bases. The V gene's germline CDR1 is ENHRY and CDR2 SYGVKD. This CDR3 is CAISESNGGTGELFF. The CDR3, as DNA: TGTGCCATCAGTGAGTCGAACGGGGGCACCGGGGAGCTGTTTTTT.

J is TRBJ2-3 and V is TRBV5-1, with 13 bases that match TRBD2. J lost 3 bases, V lost 2 bases, and 9 bases had no gene match. CDR1 and CDR2 from the germline V gene are SGHRS and YFSETQ. This CDR3 comprises 18 residues. CDR3 residues: CASSFSGTSGIQTDTQYF. The CDR3 bases are TGCGCCAGCAGCTTTTCCGGGACTAGCGGGATTCAAACAGATACGCAGTATTTT.

This clone was seen only once. J is TRBJ2-1 and V is TRBV6-1, with unresolved D. The ends were cut back, 2 bases at V and 0 bases at J, with 8 bases in the middle. Per germline, CDR1 MNHNS and CDR2 SASEGT. The CDR3 runs 15 residues. The CDR3 DNA sequence: TGTGCCAGCAGTGAAAGGTGGAGCTCCTACAATGAGCAGTTCTTC. This sequence encodes CASSERWSSYNEQFF.

This sequence joins TRBV4-1 and TRBJ1-5; D is unresolved. Trimming took off 0 bases at V and 5 bases at J, with 5 bases between the two ends. The germline gives CDR1 MGHRA, CDR2 YSYEKL. The CDR3 runs 13 residues. The CDR3 region is CASSQEAYQPQHF. The CDR3 region has the DNA TGCGCCAGCAGCCAAGAGGCCTATCAGCCCCAGCATTTT.

This rearrangement joins TRBV11-3 to TRBJ2-2, with no clear D. Germline V gives CDR1 SGHNT, CDR2 YENEEA. The CDR3 runs to 13 residues. Trimming pared 4 bases from V and 4 bases from J, leaving 7 bases between. CDR3 amino acids: CASSSDITGELFF. Here the CDR3 DNA reads TGTGCCAGCAGCTCAGACATCACCGGGGAGCTGTTTTTT. The whole variable domain, remainder taken from reference TRBV11-3 and TRBJ2-2, is EAGVVQSPRYKIIEKKQPVAFWCNPISGHNTLYWYLQNLGQGPELLIRYENEEAVDDSQLPKDRFSAERLKGVDSTLKIQPAELGDSAVYLCASSSDITGELFFGEGSRLTVL.

The rearrangement links TRBV5-6 to TRBJ2-7, with 7 bases fitting TRBD1. CDR3 size: 15 residues. Germline V gene lookup returns CDR1 SGHDT and CDR2 YYEEEE. V shed 5 bases, J shed 5 bases, and the junction held 13 bases outside the gene matches. The CDR3 protein is CASRYWDSSPHEQYF. CDR3 nucleotide sequence: TGTGCCAGCAGGTATTGGGACAGTAGCCCCCACGAGCAGTACTTC.

The chain joins TRBV29-1 to TRBJ2-2; possible D gene TRBD1, 6 bases. Germline CDR1 SQVTM, CDR2 ANQGSEA. V gave up 6 bases and J gave up 1 base, with 9 bases separating them. The CDR3 sequence is 13 residues long. This chain's CDR3 is CSVEGQNTGELFF. The CDR3 DNA reads TGCAGCGTAGAGGGACAGAACACCGGGGAGCTGTTTTTT.

This chain connects TRBV9 to TRBJ1-2, with 9 bases identical to TRBD1. In germline, CDR1 is SGDLS, CDR2 YYNGEE. The junction had 11 bases not matched to a gene; V was cut back by 6 bases and J by 8 bases. The CDR3 runs 14 residues. CDR3 nucleotides: TGTGCCAGCAACTTCTTACAGGGGGCTGAAGGCTACACCTTC. This codes for CASNFLQGAEGYTF.

The chain carries TRBV19 and TRBJ2-5; no clear D gene. The CDR3 loop spans 16 amino acids. V lost 3 bases and J 2 bases, leaving 16 bases between the germline ends. The germline V gene has CDR1 LNHDA and CDR2 SQIVND (reference sequence). This CDR3 reads CASSMVRGGGQETQYF. The CDR3 DNA follows: TGTGCCAGTAGTATGGTTAGAGGCGGCGGTCAAGAGACCCAGTACTTC.

The chain employs TRBV9 and TRBJ2-2; 11 nucleotides align to TRBD2. V gave up 3 bases and J gave up 6 bases; unmatched junction bases: 7. Per the germline V gene, CDR1 is SGDLS and CDR2 is YYNGEE. CDR3 length: 16 amino acids. CDR3 bases: TGTGCCAGCAGCGCTCAACTAGCGGGAGTCGCCGGGGAGCTGTTTTTT. It translates to CASSAQLAGVAGELFF.

Regarding this clone: Germline and junction disagree at one end, which may indicate a read error. V usage is TRBV5-1 and J usage is TRBJ2-1; 10 bases are a match to TRBD1. Germline CDR1 is SGHRS and CDR2 is YFSETQ. The CDR3 runs 15 residues. CDR3 region: CASRFGTGAYNEQFF. CDR3 nucleotides: TGCGCCAGCCGCTTCGGGACAGGGGCCTACAATGAGCAGTTCTTC.

The rearrangement links TRBV15 to TRBJ2-1, with a tentative D call TRBD2 (5 bases). Germline assignment: CDR1 LNHNV and CDR2 YYDKDF (reference sequence). This CDR3 is built from 16 residues. Trimming took off 8 bases at V and 0 bases at J, with 17 bases between the two ends. In nucleotides, the CDR3 is TGTGCCACCCCCGGGCAGCGGTTACACTCCTACAATGAGCAGTTCTTC. It encodes CATPGQRLHSYNEQFF.

This clone has a single count. CDR3 loop: CASGLRTGTYNEQFF. The CDR3 DNA reads TGTGCCAGCGGGTTGCGGACAGGGACCTACAATGAGCAGTTCTTC. V usage is TRBV27 and J usage is TRBJ2-1; 8 bases are a match to TRBD1. Germline CDR1 reads MNHEY; CDR2 reads SMNVEV (reference sequence). The CDR3 runs to 15 residues. The V gene end was trimmed by 8 bases and the J gene end by 2 bases; junction bases not matched to a gene: 8.

The V gene is TRBV5-1, the J gene TRBJ1-1, with 7 positions matching TRBD1. The germline CDR1 and CDR2 sequences are SGHRS and YFSETQ. The CDR3 covers 17 residues. V was clipped by 5 bases and J by 7 bases; unmatched bases: 20. CDR3 DNA: TGCGCCAGCAGTCCCTCCGGGACAGTGACTCTTACAAGTGAAGCTTTCTTT. The encoded protein is CASSPSGTVTLTSEAFF.

V gene TRBV27 combines with J gene TRBJ1-4; D gene unclear. The germline V and J ends were trimmed by 1 base and 4 bases, with 10 bases remaining between them. CDR1 is MNHEY and CDR2 is SMNVEV in the germline V gene (reference sequence). This CDR3 spans 15 amino acids. CDR3 sequence: CASSLYGEDNEKLFF. The CDR3 bases are TGTGCCAGCAGTTTATATGGGGAGGATAATGAAAAACTGTTTTTT.